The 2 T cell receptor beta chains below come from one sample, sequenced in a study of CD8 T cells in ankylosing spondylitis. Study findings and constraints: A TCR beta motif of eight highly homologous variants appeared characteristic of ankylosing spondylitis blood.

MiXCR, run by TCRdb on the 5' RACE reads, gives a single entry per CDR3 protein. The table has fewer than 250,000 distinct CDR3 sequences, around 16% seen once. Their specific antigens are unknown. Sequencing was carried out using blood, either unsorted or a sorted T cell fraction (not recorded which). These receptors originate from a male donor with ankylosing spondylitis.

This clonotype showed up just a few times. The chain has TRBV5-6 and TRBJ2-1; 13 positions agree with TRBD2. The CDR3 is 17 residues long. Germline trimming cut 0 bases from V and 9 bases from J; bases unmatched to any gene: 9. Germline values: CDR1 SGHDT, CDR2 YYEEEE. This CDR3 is CASSLGGGLAGEAEQFF. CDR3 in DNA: TGTGCCAGCAGCTTGGGGGGAGGACTAGCGGGAGAAGCTGAGCAGTTCTTC.

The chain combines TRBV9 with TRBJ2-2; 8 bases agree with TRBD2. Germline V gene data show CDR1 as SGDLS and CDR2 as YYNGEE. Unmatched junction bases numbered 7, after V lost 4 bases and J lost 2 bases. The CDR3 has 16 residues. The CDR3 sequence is CASSPWAGGNTGELFF. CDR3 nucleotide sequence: TGTGCCAGCAGCCCTTGGGCGGGAGGTAACACCGGGGAGCTGTTTTTT.